These T cell receptor beta chains were read from a single sample in a study of T cells after yellow fever vaccination. In TCRdb, the 5' RACE reads were re-called with MiXCR into one record per CDR3 protein. This table has 300,000 to 400,000 distinct CDR3 sequences, approximately 12% appearing once. This specimen consisted of CD4+ T cells sorted from PBMCs, obtained 45 days after the yellow fever booster vaccination. Every receptor here comes from a man between 18 and 29 years old who received the YFV17D yellow fever vaccine. Each CDR3 is given with its conserved first and last residue. Fields, in order: D gene, clone size, J gene, V gene, CDR3 DNA, CDR3 protein. D genes are given only for firm matches. Size tells how often a clone was seen (once, few, many) or the class of an expanded clone, and some rows leave it out.

d_gene: -; abundance: few; j_gene: TRBJ1-2; v_gene: TRBV9; CDR3nt: TGTGCCAGCAGCGTGGACGGCTTCTATGGCTACACCTTC; CDR3aa: CASSVDGFYGYTF
d_gene: -; abundance: -; j_gene: TRBJ2-3; v_gene: TRBV18; CDR3nt: TGTGCCAGCTCACCAGAGACCCGTAATACGCAGTATTTT; CDR3aa: CASSPETRNTQYF
d_gene: TRBD2; abundance: few; j_gene: TRBJ2-7; v_gene: TRBV6-2/TRBV6-3; CDR3nt: TGTGCCAGCACTTTAGCGGGGAACGAGCAGTACTTC; CDR3aa: CASTLAGNEQYF
d_gene: TRBD1; abundance: -; j_gene: TRBJ2-5; v_gene: TRBV6-5; CDR3nt: TGTGCCAGCAGTTACTTCGGACAGGGACAAGAGACCCAGTACTTC; CDR3aa: CASSYFGQGQETQYF
d_gene: -; abundance: -; j_gene: TRBJ2-2; v_gene: TRBV7-2; CDR3nt: TGTGCCAGCAGCGCCCCGGCAGGGTCGATAGTAACCGGGGAGCTGTTTTTT; CDR3aa: CASSAPAGSIVTGELFF
d_gene: TRBD2; abundance: many; j_gene: TRBJ2-5; v_gene: TRBV7-2; CDR3nt: TGTGCCAGCAGCCCCATGGGGATTAGCGGGGGGGGCCAAGAGACCCAGTACTTC; CDR3aa: CASSPMGISGGGQETQYF
d_gene: TRBD2; abundance: -; j_gene: TRBJ2-4; v_gene: TRBV12-3/TRBV12-4; CDR3nt: TGTGCCAGCAGTTTAATGCTAGCGGGGGGACTAGCCAAAAACATTCAGTACTTC; CDR3aa: CASSLMLAGGLAKNIQYF
d_gene: -; abundance: -; j_gene: TRBJ2-3; v_gene: TRBV27; CDR3nt: TGTGCCAGCAGTTCGCCGACTAGATCAAATACGCAGTATTTT; CDR3aa: CASSSPTRSNTQYF
d_gene: -; abundance: many; j_gene: TRBJ2-6; v_gene: TRBV7-6; CDR3nt: TGTGCCAGCAGTAGAGGACAAACCTCTGGGGCCAACGTCCTGACTTTC; CDR3aa: CASSRGQTSGANVLTF
d_gene: TRBD2; abundance: many; j_gene: TRBJ2-1; v_gene: TRBV7-3; CDR3nt: TGTGCCAGCAGCTTACGAGCGGGGGACCTCTACAATGAGCAGTTCTTC; CDR3aa: CASSLRAGDLYNEQFF
d_gene: -; abundance: -; j_gene: TRBJ2-6; v_gene: TRBV5-1; CDR3nt: TGCGCCAGCAACCAGTACATCCGGGGCTCTGGGGCCAACGTCCTGACTTTC; CDR3aa: CASNQYIRGSGANVLTF
d_gene: -; abundance: few; j_gene: TRBJ2-7; v_gene: TRBV11-2; CDR3nt: TGTGCCAGCAGCTTAGATCAACGGTACGAGCAGTACTTC; CDR3aa: CASSLDQRYEQYF
d_gene: TRBD1; abundance: few; j_gene: TRBJ1-4; v_gene: TRBV6-5; CDR3nt: TGTGCCAGCAGTCTACGGGACAGTCTCGAAAAACTGTTTTTT; CDR3aa: CASSLRDSLEKLFF
d_gene: -; abundance: many; j_gene: TRBJ1-3; v_gene: TRBV6-1; CDR3nt: TGTGCCAGCAGTCGCCAGGAGGTCGCGTCCGGAAACACCATATATTTT; CDR3aa: CASSRQEVASGNTIYF
d_gene: -; abundance: few; j_gene: TRBJ2-3; v_gene: TRBV19; CDR3nt: TGTGCCAGTAGTTCACTCCCGGGAAGGACAGATACGCAGTATTTT; CDR3aa: CASSSLPGRTDTQYF
d_gene: -; abundance: many; j_gene: TRBJ1-4; v_gene: TRBV12-3/TRBV12-4; CDR3nt: TGTGCCAGCAGAGACCCGGGCGATAATGAAAAACTGTTTTTT; CDR3aa: CASRDPGDNEKLFF
d_gene: -; abundance: few; j_gene: TRBJ2-6; v_gene: TRBV5-1; CDR3nt: TGCGCCAGCAAGAGAGGTAGCTCTGGGGCCAACGTCCTGACTTTC; CDR3aa: CASKRGSSGANVLTF
d_gene: -; abundance: -; j_gene: TRBJ2-5; v_gene: TRBV3-1; CDR3nt: TGTGCCAGCAGCTATGGGGCTGACCCACAAGAGACCCAGTACTTC; CDR3aa: CASSYGADPQETQYF
d_gene: -; abundance: few; j_gene: TRBJ2-5; v_gene: TRBV19; CDR3nt: TGTGCCAGTAGTAAACCGGGACCCACGGGGGAGACCCAGTACTTC; CDR3aa: CASSKPGPTGETQYF
d_gene: -; abundance: -; j_gene: TRBJ1-1; v_gene: TRBV4-2; CDR3nt: TGTGCCAGCAGCCAAGCTGGGGTCATGAACACTGAAGCTTTCTTT; CDR3aa: CASSQAGVMNTEAFF
d_gene: -; abundance: few; j_gene: TRBJ2-3; v_gene: TRBV6-2/TRBV6-3; CDR3nt: TGTGCCAGCAGGGACAGTAGTGCAGATACGCAGTATTTT; CDR3aa: CASRDSSADTQYF
d_gene: TRBD2; abundance: -; j_gene: TRBJ2-5; v_gene: TRBV11-2; CDR3nt: TGTGCCAGCAGCTTGCCTAGCGGGGGGGCCGCGTGGGATAAGACCCAGTACTTC; CDR3aa: CASSLPSGGAAWDKTQYF
d_gene: TRBD2; abundance: few; j_gene: TRBJ2-3; v_gene: TRBV30; CDR3nt: TGTGCCTGGAGTGTACTGGGTAGCGGGGCCACAGATACGCAGTATTTT; CDR3aa: CAWSVLGSGATDTQYF
d_gene: -; abundance: few; j_gene: TRBJ2-1; v_gene: TRBV5-1; CDR3nt: TGCGCCAGCAGCTTTGGGTCTGGAGGCAATGAGCAGTTCTTC; CDR3aa: CASSFGSGGNEQFF
d_gene: -; abundance: -; j_gene: TRBJ2-5; v_gene: TRBV28; CDR3nt: TGTGCCAGCAGTTCCAGGGGTGGGGGGCTTCAAGAGACCCAGTACTTC; CDR3aa: CASSSRGGGLQETQYF
d_gene: -; abundance: -; j_gene: TRBJ1-3; v_gene: TRBV6-6; CDR3nt: TGTGCCAGCAGTTACGCTCAGGGTCTGGGGGCTAGAAACACCATATATTTT; CDR3aa: CASSYAQGLGARNTIYF
d_gene: -; abundance: -; j_gene: TRBJ2-5; v_gene: TRBV7-2; CDR3nt: TGTGCCAGCAGCCGCGTGGGAGGCCAAGAGACCCAGTACTTC; CDR3aa: CASSRVGGQETQYF
d_gene: -; abundance: -; j_gene: TRBJ2-3; v_gene: TRBV4-1; CDR3nt: TGCGCCAGCAGCCAACCACCGGGACTCTATGCGAAAGATACGCAGTATTTT; CDR3aa: CASSQPPGLYAKDTQYF
d_gene: TRBD1; abundance: few; j_gene: TRBJ1-6; v_gene: TRBV9; CDR3nt: TGTGCCAGCATGGACAGGGTGTTTTATAATTCACCCCTCCACTTT; CDR3aa: CASMDRVFYNSPLHF
d_gene: -; abundance: few; j_gene: TRBJ2-2; v_gene: TRBV4-3; CDR3nt: TGCGCCAGCAGCCAAGAAAGGGCTGCAACGAACACCGGGGAGCTGTTTTTT; CDR3aa: CASSQERAATNTGELFF
d_gene: -; abundance: -; j_gene: TRBJ1-1; v_gene: TRBV7-9; CDR3nt: TGTGCCAGCAGCCCTGGCCACGCAGCACCGAACACTGAAGCTTTCTTT; CDR3aa: CASSPGHAAPNTEAFF
d_gene: TRBD2; abundance: few; j_gene: TRBJ2-7; v_gene: TRBV5-5; CDR3nt: TGTGCCAGCAGCTTGGCCGGGGACGGGACTATCTACGAGCAGTACTTC; CDR3aa: CASSLAGDGTIYEQYF
d_gene: -; abundance: -; j_gene: TRBJ1-5; v_gene: TRBV20-1; CDR3nt: TGCAGTGCGAGGGGGGGAGGGCAGCCCCAGCATTTT; CDR3aa: CSARGGGQPQHF
d_gene: -; abundance: -; j_gene: TRBJ2-4; v_gene: TRBV10-3; CDR3nt: TGTGCCATCAGTGAAGGGTTGGGCAAAAACATTCAGTACTTC; CDR3aa: CAISEGLGKNIQYF
d_gene: -; abundance: -; j_gene: TRBJ1-1; v_gene: TRBV10-3; CDR3nt: TGTGCCATCAGTGAGGGCAGGGGAGGGACTGAAGCTTTCTTT; CDR3aa: CAISEGRGGTEAFF
d_gene: -; abundance: few; j_gene: TRBJ1-2; v_gene: TRBV12-3/TRBV12-4; CDR3nt: TGTGCCAGCAGTTTACAAGTCCTAAACTATGGCTACACCTTC; CDR3aa: CASSLQVLNYGYTF
d_gene: -; abundance: few; j_gene: TRBJ1-1; v_gene: TRBV6-2/TRBV6-3; CDR3nt: TGTGCCAGCAGGTTTCACGAGGGCACTGAAGCTTTCTTT; CDR3aa: CASRFHEGTEAFF